One and the same sample provided the 9 T cell receptor beta chains below, sequenced in a study of T cell repertoires in cytomegalovirus infection. The antigens for these receptors are not known. TCRdb independently ran MiXCR on the reads; one entry per CDR3 protein. This table has 65,000 to 85,000 distinct CDR3 sequences, 25% to 30% appearing once. Sequencing was performed on CD8+ T cells from cultured PBMCs, taken from culture after CMV antigen stimulation. The receptors come from a human donor in good health (CMV status not recorded). Some clones in this sample may be carry-over from other donors' samples.

The chain uses TRBV19 and TRBJ1-5; 8 nucleotides align to TRBD1. The V and J ends lost 6 bases and 4 bases, in that order; junction bases with no gene match: 8. The CDR3 runs 15 residues. Germline V gene lookup returns CDR1 LNHDA and CDR2 SQIVND (reference sequence). CDR3 sequence: CASRPDRGINQPQHF. CDR3 DNA sequence: TGTGCCAGTAGACCCGACAGGGGTATTAATCAGCCCCAGCATTTT.

The chain has TRBV18 and TRBJ1-5; maybe TRBD1 (6 bases). V was shortened by 3 bases and J by 7 bases, with 10 bases between the two germline ends. Germline CDR1 KGHSH, CDR2 LQKENI. The CDR3 contains 13 residues. The CDR3 loop is CASSPAGAQPQHF. CDR3 sequence (DNA): TGTGCCAGCTCACCCGCAGGGGCCCAGCCCCAGCATTTT. The variable domain in full, completed from reference TRBV18 and TRBJ1-5, reads NAGVMQNPRHLVRRRGQEARLRCSPMKGHSHVYWYRQLPEEGLKFMVYLQKENIIDESGMPKERFSAEFPKEGPSILRIQQVVRGDSAAYFCASSPAGAQPQHFGDGTRLSIL.

V usage is TRBV10-3 and J usage is TRBJ2-3; the match to TRBD2 covers 7 bases. CDR1 and CDR2 (germline): ENHRY, SYGVKD. The CDR3 consists of 17 residues. J was trimmed by 4 bases and V by 0 bases; bases with no gene match: 10. The CDR3 bases are TGTGCCATCAGTGAGTCGCTGCGGGCGGGAGAATCAGATACGCAGTATTTT. It encodes CAISESLRAGESDTQYF.

This clonotype has a count of ten or more. V is TRBV7-9 and J is TRBJ2-7; TRBD1 matches at 11 bases. V lost 4 bases, J lost 2 bases, and 7 bases stayed unmatched. Germline CDR1 reads SEHNR; CDR2 reads FQNEAQ (reference sequence). CDR3 length: 16 residues. The CDR3 nucleotides read TGTGCCAGCAGCTCAGGACAGGGGGCGAATGCCTACGAGCAGTACTTC. This gives the protein CASSSGQGANAYEQYF.

This clonotype appeared a few times. The gene calls are TRBV5-1 and TRBJ2-5, with 8 bases fitting TRBD2. Trimming removed 2 bases from V and 5 bases from J; junction bases left unmatched: 5. The CDR3 is made up of 14 amino acids. Germline lookup yields CDR1 SGHRS and CDR2 YFSETQ. Here the CDR3 DNA reads TGCGCCAGCAGCTTCACTAGCGGATTGGAGACCCAGTACTTC. This sequence encodes CASSFTSGLETQYF.

The gene calls are TRBV15 and TRBJ2-2; 7 bases map to TRBD2. The CDR3 is 19 residues long. Trimming took 0 bases from V and 2 from J; bases not matched to a gene: 12. Germline-derived CDR1 and CDR2 are LNHNV and YYDKDF (reference sequence). CDR3 residues: CATSRDTYGGEINTGELFF. In DNA form, the CDR3 reads TGTGCCACCAGCAGAGATACTTATGGGGGGGAAATTAACACCGGGGAGCTGTTTTTT.

Points on this clonotype: One junction end does not reproduce the germline sequence, and a read error may be involved. CDR3 amino acids: CVSSLARGSKNIQYF. The CDR3 coding sequence is TGTGTCAGCAGCTTAGCTAGGGGTTCCAAAAACATTCAGTACTTC. The rearrangement uses TRBV11-2 and TRBJ2-4, with D tentatively TRBD1 (5 bases). This CDR3 contains 15 residues. Per germline, CDR1 SGHAT and CDR2 FQNNGV.

This chain connects TRBV7-2 to TRBJ2-1, with 10 nucleotides matching TRBD2. This CDR3 is 16 amino acids long. The trim removed 1 base at V and 7 bases at J, leaving 7 bases unmatched. Germline CDR1 SGHTA, CDR2 FQGNSA. The CDR3 is CASSLGWQRGGNEQFF. The CDR3 DNA sequence: TGTGCCAGCAGCTTAGGCTGGCAGCGGGGGGGGAATGAGCAGTTCTTC.

In this sample, this clonotype turned up a few times. The J gene is TRBJ2-7, the V gene TRBV4-3; 9 nucleotides align to TRBD1. This CDR3 spans 15 amino acids. The ends lost 0 bases at V and 3 bases at J; junction bases unmatched: 3. Germline V gene data show CDR1 as LGHNA and CDR2 as YSLEER. In DNA, the CDR3 is TGCGCCAGCAGCCAAGATGGACAGGGGATCTACGAGCAGTACTTC. Protein: CASSQDGQGIYEQYF.